Listed below are T cell receptor beta chains from one sample, sequenced in a study of T cells in Graves' hyperthyroidism and ophthalmopathy. TCRdb recomputed calls from the multiplex PCR reads with MiXCR, one row per CDR3 protein. This sample has nearly 600,000 distinct CDR3 sequences; 13% to 15% occur once, and the top ten carry roughly 6.9%. The sequencing input was blood. Source of these receptors: a young woman with Graves' ophthalmopathy. Each CDR3 is given with its conserved first and last residue. The order of the fields is clone size, J gene, D gene, V gene, CDR3 protein, CDR3 DNA. The D gene is left open where the match is weak. Rows give clone size only sometimes, using once, few, many, or a class for an expanded clone.

>.|TRBJ2-2|TRBD1|TRBV28
CAGTVPGQANTGELFF
TGTGCCGGCACCGTCCCGGGACAGGCCAACACCGGGGAGCTGTTTTTT
>few|TRBJ2-1|.|TRBV19
CASNRGEQFF
TGTGCCAGTAACCGGGGAGAGCAGTTCTTC
>many|TRBJ2-1|.|TRBV28
CASSRARGRRDEQFF
TGTGCCAGCAGCCGGGCCCGAGGCAGGAGGGATGAGCAGTTCTTC
>.|TRBJ2-7|TRBD2|TRBV12-5
CASGGSGRFSYEQYF
TGTGCTAGTGGGGGTAGCGGGAGGTTCTCCTACGAGCAGTACTTC
>.|TRBJ2-5|TRBD2|TRBV5-1
CASSLGTSGRVEETQYF
TGCGCCAGCAGCCTGGGGACTAGCGGGAGGGTAGAAGAGACCCAGTACTTC
>few|TRBJ1-5|.|TRBV3-1
CASSSAPQPQHF
TGTGCCAGCAGCTCAGCCCCCCAGCCCCAGCATTTT
>many|TRBJ1-1|.|TRBV11-1
CASSYRVRTEAFF
TGTGCCAGCAGCTACAGGGTAAGGACTGAAGCTTTCTTT
>many|TRBJ2-7|.|TRBV7-2
CASSLRRGPYEQYF
TGTGCCAGCAGCCTTAGACGAGGGCCCTACGAGCAGTACTTC
>.|TRBJ2-5|.|TRBV9
CASSVEGEWYQETQYF
TGTGCCAGCAGCGTAGAAGGGGAATGGTACCAAGAGACCCAGTACTTC
>.|TRBJ2-6|.|TRBV6-2/TRBV6-3
CASSYLGDPSGANVLTF
TGTGCCAGCAGTTACCTCGGGGACCCTTCTGGGGCCAACGTCCTGACTTTC
>many|TRBJ1-1|.|TRBV12-3/TRBV12-4
CASRWGPTEAFF
TGTGCCAGCAGGTGGGGACCCACTGAAGCTTTCTTT
>many|TRBJ2-7|TRBD2|TRBV4-3
CASSPGLATYEQYF
TGCGCCAGCAGCCCGGGACTAGCGACCTACGAGCAGTACTTC
>few|TRBJ1-2|.|TRBV4-3
CASSQGASGARGYTF
TGCGCCAGCAGCCAAGGGGCCAGCGGAGCTAGAGGCTACACCTTC
>many|TRBJ2-1|TRBD2|TRBV7-6
CASSSLGTSGAYNEQFF
TGTGCCAGCAGCTCGCTAGGGACTAGCGGGGCCTACAATGAGCAGTTCTTC
>many|TRBJ2-7|TRBD2|TRBV20-1
CSAREPAGGIYEQYF
TGCAGTGCTAGAGAACCAGCGGGAGGGATCTACGAGCAGTACTTC
>.|TRBJ2-7|.|TRBV4-3
CASSQGRGDFYEQYF
TGCGCCAGCAGCCAAGGAAGGGGGGACTTCTACGAGCAGTACTTC
>.|TRBJ1-1|.|TRBV30
CAWSPDGRLNTEAFF
TGTGCCTGGAGTCCGGATGGACGGTTGAACACTGAAGCTTTCTTT
>.|TRBJ2-7|.|TRBV4-1
CASSQDRPGEQYF
TGCGCCAGCAGCCAAGACAGGCCCGGGGAGCAGTACTTC
>.|TRBJ2-7|.|TRBV7-9
CASSFAIPGEEQYF
TGTGCCAGCAGCTTTGCTATCCCGGGGGAGGAGCAGTACTTC
>many|TRBJ2-1|TRBD1|TRBV5-1
CASSLVGQEQNEQFF
TGCGCCAGCAGCTTGGTCGGACAGGAGCAGAATGAGCAGTTCTTC
>few|TRBJ2-1|TRBD2|TRBV3-1
CASSPGAGGPTAGYNEQFF
TGTGCCAGCTCACCAGGAGCGGGAGGACCGACCGCCGGATACAATGAGCAGTTCTTC
>many|TRBJ2-7|TRBD1|TRBV6-1
CASGSGTVSSYEQYF
TGTGCCAGCGGCTCCGGGACAGTTAGCTCCTACGAGCAGTACTTC
>.|TRBJ2-7|TRBD1|TRBV27
CASSRDRVISGANTYEQYF
TGTGCCAGCAGCCGGGACAGGGTAATCTCTGGGGCCAACACCTACGAGCAGTACTTC
>many|TRBJ2-2|.|TRBV2
CASSESGARTGELFF
TGTGCCAGCAGTGAATCAGGGGCGCGGACCGGGGAGCTGTTTTTT
>many|TRBJ1-1|.|TRBV27
CARDLRGGSTEAFF
TGTGCCAGGGACTTAAGGGGGGGGAGCACTGAAGCTTTCTTT
>many|TRBJ2-5|TRBD1|TRBV24-1
CAIQDRDQETQYF
TGTGCCATCCAAGACAGGGACCAAGAGACCCAGTACTTC
>many|TRBJ2-1|.|TRBV7-8
CASSLEGVDFNEQFF
TGTGCCAGCAGCTTAGAGGGGGTGGACTTTAATGAGCAGTTCTTC
>many|TRBJ2-5|.|TRBV5-1
CASSAGQYQETQYF
TGCGCCAGCAGCGCAGGGCAGTACCAAGAGACCCAGTACTTC
>many|TRBJ1-2|TRBD1|TRBV11-1
CASSPGQGLYGYTF
TGTGCCAGCAGCCCGGGACAGGGCCTCTATGGCTACACCTTC
>many|TRBJ2-7|TRBD1|TRBV11-3
CASSLGQGAVNEQYF
TGTGCCAGCAGCTTAGGTCAGGGGGCGGTCAACGAGCAGTACTTC
>many|TRBJ2-5|.|TRBV6-5
CASSYAGSYQETQYF
TGTGCCAGCAGTTACGCTGGGTCTTATCAAGAGACCCAGTACTTC
>.|TRBJ1-4|.|TRBV27
CATSVGAMATNEKLFF
TGTGCCACTTCGGTAGGGGCGATGGCAACTAATGAAAAACTGTTTTTT
>.|TRBJ2-7|TRBD2|TRBV5-4
CASSRLAGGPYEQYF
TGTGCCAGCAGCCGACTAGCGGGAGGGCCTTACGAGCAGTACTTC
>many|TRBJ2-5|.|TRBV7-2
CASSSPSGLLQETQYF
TGTGCCAGCAGCTCCCCTTCGGGTCTCTTACAAGAGACCCAGTACTTC
>few|TRBJ1-4|.|TRBV6-1
CASSPERAFYEKLFF
TGTGCCAGCAGTCCCGAGAGGGCCTTTTATGAAAAACTGTTTTTT
>many|TRBJ1-4|TRBD1|TRBV2
CASGGQGGAEKLFF
TGTGCCAGCGGTGGACAGGGAGGGGCTGAAAAACTGTTTTTT
>.|TRBJ1-3|.|TRBV24-1
CATSEENTIYF
TGTGCCACCAGTGAGGAAAACACCATATATTTT
>many|TRBJ1-2|.|TRBV2
CASSERASRGNGYTF
TGTGCCAGCAGTGAAAGAGCGAGTAGAGGCAATGGCTACACCTTC
>many|TRBJ2-2|.|TRBV6-1
CASSTRDRTRRGTGELFF
TGTGCCAGCAGTACACGAGATAGGACCCGGCGGGGCACCGGGGAGCTGTTTTTT
>many|TRBJ1-5|.|TRBV28
CASSSGQANNQPQHF
TGTGCCAGCAGCTCGGGACAAGCAAACAATCAGCCCCAGCATTTT
>many|TRBJ2-2|.|TRBV30
CAWSQASAYTGELFF
TGTGCCTGGAGTCAAGCTAGCGCTTACACCGGGGAGCTGTTTTTT
>many|TRBJ2-7|.|TRBV11-2
CASSLVAGQSYEQYF
TGTGCCAGCAGCTTAGTGGCGGGACAGTCCTACGAGCAGTACTTC
>.|TRBJ2-5|.|TRBV29-1
CSGERGGETQYF
TGCAGCGGGGAGAGAGGAGGGGAGACCCAGTACTTC
>few|TRBJ2-6|.|TRBV19
CATADLNSGANVLTF
TGTGCCACCGCGGACCTAAACTCTGGGGCCAACGTCCTGACTTTC
>few|TRBJ2-1|.|TRBV18
CASSPRLIGDNEQFF
TGTGCCAGCTCACCCCGATTGATCGGGGACAATGAGCAGTTCTTC
>.|TRBJ2-1|.|TRBV20-1
CSARSKPGLLANEQFF
TGCAGTGCTAGATCCAAACCGGGACTTCTTGCCAATGAGCAGTTCTTC
>many|TRBJ2-3|TRBD2|TRBV27
CASSPEGLAESSTDTQYF
TGTGCCAGCAGTCCCGAGGGACTAGCGGAGTCTAGCACAGATACGCAGTATTTT
>many|TRBJ2-7|.|TRBV15
CATSRGGWDHSYEQYF
TGTGCCACCAGCAGAGGGGGGTGGGACCACTCCTACGAGCAGTACTTC